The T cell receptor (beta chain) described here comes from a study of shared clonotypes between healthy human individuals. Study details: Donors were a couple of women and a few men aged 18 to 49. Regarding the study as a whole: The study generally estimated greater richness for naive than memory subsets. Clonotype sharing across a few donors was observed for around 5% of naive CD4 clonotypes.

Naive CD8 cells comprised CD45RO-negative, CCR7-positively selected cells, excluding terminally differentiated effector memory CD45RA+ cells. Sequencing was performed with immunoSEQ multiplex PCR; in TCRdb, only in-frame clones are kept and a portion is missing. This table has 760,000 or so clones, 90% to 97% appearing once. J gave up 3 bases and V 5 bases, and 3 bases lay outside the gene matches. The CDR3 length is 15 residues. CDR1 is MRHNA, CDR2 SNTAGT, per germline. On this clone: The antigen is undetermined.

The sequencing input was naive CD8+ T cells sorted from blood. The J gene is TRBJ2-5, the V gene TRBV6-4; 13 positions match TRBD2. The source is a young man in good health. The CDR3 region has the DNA TGTGCCAGCAGTCGGACTAGCGGGAGAGAAGAGACCCAGTACTTC. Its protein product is CASSRTSGREETQYF.